This TCR beta chain was captured in a study of blood T cell repertoires in COVID-19. Study summary: Researchers got acute and convalescent COVID-19 samples from the United States, Italy and Spain.

CDR3 length: 14 amino acids. Germline-derived CDR1 and CDR2 are SGHDN and FVKESK. With 0 bases removed from V and 7 bases from J, the gap between germline ends came to 12 bases. Generated by immunoSEQ multiplex PCR, the TCRdb table keeps only in-frame clones and is missing some. The repertoire has about 410,000 clones, more than 80% of them found once; the top ten carry roughly 1.4%. The sample consisted of peripheral blood. This TCR was recovered from a woman aged 30 to 39 with active or convalescent COVID-19. The chain employs TRBV14 and TRBJ1-2, with D uncertain. Here the CDR3 reads CASSQDRLRIGYTF. The CDR3 region has the DNA TGTGCCAGCAGCCAAGACAGGCTACGAATTGGCTACACCTTC. The complete variable domain, with remaining parts taken from reference TRBV14 and TRBJ1-2, reads EAGVTQFPSHSVIEKGQTVTLRCDPISGHDNLYWYRRVMGKEIKFLLHFVKESKQDESGMPNNRFLAERTGGTYSTLKVQPAELEDSGVYFCASSQDRLRIGYTFGSGTRLTVV.